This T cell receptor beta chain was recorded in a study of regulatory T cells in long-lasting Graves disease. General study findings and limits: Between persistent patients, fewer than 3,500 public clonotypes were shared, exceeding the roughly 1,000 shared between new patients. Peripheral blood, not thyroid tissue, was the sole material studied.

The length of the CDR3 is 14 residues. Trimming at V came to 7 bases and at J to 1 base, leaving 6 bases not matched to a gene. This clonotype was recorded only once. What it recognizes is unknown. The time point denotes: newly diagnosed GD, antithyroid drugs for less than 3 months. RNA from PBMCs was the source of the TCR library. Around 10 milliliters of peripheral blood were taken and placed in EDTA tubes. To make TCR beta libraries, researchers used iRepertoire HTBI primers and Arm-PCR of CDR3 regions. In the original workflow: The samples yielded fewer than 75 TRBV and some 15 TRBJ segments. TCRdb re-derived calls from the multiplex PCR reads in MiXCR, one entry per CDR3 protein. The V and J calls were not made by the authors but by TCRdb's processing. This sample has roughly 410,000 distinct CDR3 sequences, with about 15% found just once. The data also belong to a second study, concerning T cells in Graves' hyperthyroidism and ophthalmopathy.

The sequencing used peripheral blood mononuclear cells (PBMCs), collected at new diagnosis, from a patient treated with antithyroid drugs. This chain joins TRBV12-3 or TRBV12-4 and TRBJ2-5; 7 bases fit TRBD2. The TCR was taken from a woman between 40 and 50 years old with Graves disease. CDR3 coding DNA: TGTGCCAGCACCATGGGGGGGGGCCAAGAGACCCAGTACTTC. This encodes CASTMGGGQETQYF.